The rows below give T cell receptor beta chains drawn from one sample of a study of T cell repertoires in cytomegalovirus infection. TCRdb processed the reads anew with MiXCR; each CDR3 protein has one entry. The sample shows 350,000 to 400,000 distinct CDR3 sequences, roughly a third of them seen only once. Antigens of these TCRs are unknown. The source was cultured PBMCs, collected from culture after CMV antigen stimulation. All receptors come from a human donor in good health (CMV status not recorded). Some clones in this sample may be carry-over from other donors' samples. Each CDR3 is given with its conserved first and last residue. The order of the fields is V gene, D gene, clone size, J gene, CDR3 protein, CDR3 DNA. D genes are given only for firm matches. For some rows the clone size is stated as once, few or many, or as a class when expanded; others skip it.

TRBV12-3/TRBV12-4	-	-	TRBJ1-2	CASSLGPGNGYTF	TGTGCCAGCAGTTTGGGGCCAGGGAATGGCTACACCTTC
TRBV6-6	-	-	TRBJ2-2	CASKDTWGTGELFF	TGTGCCAGCAAAGACACTTGGGGCACCGGGGAGCTGTTTTTT
TRBV29-1	TRBD2	few	TRBJ2-3	CSTSGGNTDTQYF	TGCAGCACGAGCGGGGGGAACACAGATACGCAGTATTTT
TRBV29-1	-	once	TRBJ1-3	CSADGSSGNTIYF	TGCAGCGCTGACGGTAGCTCTGGAAACACCATATATTTT
TRBV19	-	-	TRBJ1-1	CASSIVWPPEAFF	TGTGCCAGTAGTATTGTGTGGCCCCCTGAAGCTTTCTTT
TRBV4-1	-	few	TRBJ2-3	CASSWGRSTQYF	TGCGCCAGCAGCTGGGGGAGAAGTACGCAGTATTTT
TRBV6-8	-	-	TRBJ2-7	CASSTRTYSEQYF	TGTGCCAGCAGCACCCGGACCTACTCGGAGCAGTACTTC
TRBV28	-	-	TRBJ1-2	CASSLWSALREKYGYTF	TGTGCCAGCAGTTTATGGTCGGCACTTCGGGAAAAATATGGCTACACCTTC
TRBV5-4	-	-	TRBJ2-1	CASSSAEGNEQFF	TGTGCCAGCAGCTCGGCAGAGGGGAATGAGCAGTTCTTC
TRBV19	TRBD1	few	TRBJ2-1	CASSMIQGDGQFF	TGTGCCAGTAGTATGATACAGGGGGACGGGCAGTTCTTC
TRBV7-8	-	-	TRBJ1-1	CASGKGPDTEAFF	TGTGCCAGCGGTAAGGGGCCGGACACTGAAGCTTTCTTT
TRBV28	-	-	TRBJ2-7	CASSLFSGTEQYF	TGTGCCAGCAGTTTATTTAGCGGAACCGAGCAGTACTTC
TRBV11-2	-	few	TRBJ2-1	CASSTSFYNEQFF	TGTGCCAGCAGCACCAGTTTCTACAATGAGCAGTTCTTC
TRBV28	-	few	TRBJ1-1	CASSGGYEAFF	TGTGCCAGCAGTGGGGGGTATGAAGCTTTCTTT
TRBV7-6	TRBD2	few	TRBJ2-1	CASSDQGLAGLSYNEQFF	TGTGCCAGCAGCGACCAGGGACTAGCGGGCCTCTCCTACAATGAGCAGTTCTTC
TRBV7-2	-	many	TRBJ2-2	CASTLGNTGELFF	TGTGCCAGCACCCTAGGGAACACCGGGGAGCTGTTTTTT